These T cell receptor beta chains were read from a single sample in a study of CD4 T cells in relation to SARS-CoV-2 and coronaviruses. Sequencing was performed with immunoSEQ multiplex PCR; in TCRdb, only in-frame clones are kept and a portion is missing. Of 30,000 to 45,000 clones in the sample, 70% to 90% were seen once. The specimen sequenced was memory CD4+ T cells from PBMCs. All receptors come from an adult with COVID-19. Each CDR3 is given with its conserved first and last residue. Fields, in order: J gene, clone size, D gene, V gene, CDR3 DNA, CDR3 protein. D genes are given only for firm matches. Expanded clones get a size class; other rows say once, few or many, or leave the size out.

>TRBJ2-3|.|TRBD2|TRBV7-9
TGTGCCAGCAGGCCAACTAGCGGGGGTATAACAGATACGCAGTATTTT
CASRPTSGGITDTQYF
>TRBJ2-2|.|.|TRBV5-1
TGCGCCAGCAGCTTGGACCGGGTGGACACCGGGGAGCTGTTTTTT
CASSLDRVDTGELFF
>TRBJ1-1|.|TRBD1|TRBV5-1
TGCGCCAGCAGCCCTCAGACAGGGAAGGGTTGGACTGAAGCTTTCTTT
CASSPQTGKGWTEAFF
>TRBJ2-7|.|.|TRBV30
TGTGCCTGGAGTTTAGGGAGAGGGACCTACGAGCAGTACTTC
CAWSLGRGTYEQYF
>TRBJ1-5|once|TRBD1|TRBV6-6
TGTGCCAGCAGTCCAACGACAGGGGGTTTGGGCAATCAGCCCCAGCATTTT
CASSPTTGGLGNQPQHF
>TRBJ2-5|.|TRBD1|TRBV28
TGTGCCAGCAGTTTCTCCGGGACAGGGGTGCGGGAGACCCAGTACTTC
CASSFSGTGVRETQYF
>TRBJ1-2|.|.|TRBV6-2/TRBV6-3
TGTGCCAGCAGTTCCCCACTCGGCCGGACGGGAGGCTACACCTTC
CASSSPLGRTGGYTF
>TRBJ2-7|.|.|TRBV3-1/TRBV3-2
TGTGCCAGCAGCGAGACTAGCAGGGGCTACGAGCAGTACTTC
CASSETSRGYEQYF
>TRBJ1-1|.|.|TRBV3-1/TRBV3-2
TGTGCCAGCAGCAAACCGGCCACAGGGAGCGAAGCTTTCTTT
CASSKPATGSEAFF
>TRBJ2-3|.|.|TRBV3-1/TRBV3-2
TGTGCCAGCAGCCAAGCCGCAGATACGCAGTATTTT
CASSQAADTQYF
>TRBJ1-3|.|.|TRBV15
TGTGCCACAGGGGGGGGAACCATCGCTGGAAACACCATATATTTT
CATGGGTIAGNTIYF
>TRBJ1-5|.|TRBD1|TRBV5-5
TGTGCCAGCAGTCCCGCAGCGGACAGGGATACAAGCAATCAGCCCCAGCATTTT
CASSPAADRDTSNQPQHF
>TRBJ2-6|few|.|TRBV14
TGTGCCAGCAGCCTTGCTCTGGGGGGACAAAGCTCTGGGGCCAACGTCCTGACTTTC
CASSLALGGQSSGANVLTF
>TRBJ1-3|.|.|TRBV5-1
TGCGCCAGCAGCATCCGGGGGGACACCATATATTTT
CASSIRGDTIYF
>TRBJ2-3|.|.|TRBV7-8
TGTGCCAGCAGCTTATCTGGGGTTCTGGATACGCAGTATTTT
CASSLSGVLDTQYF
>TRBJ2-5|.|.|TRBV24-1
TGTACCCCCGCAGGCAGGAAGACCCAGTACTTC
CTPAGRKTQYF
>TRBJ2-4|.|.|TRBV7-9
TGTGCCAGCAGCCGAATAGGTTCGGGGGACATTCAGTACTTC
CASSRIGSGDIQYF
>TRBJ2-5|.|TRBD2|TRBV13
TGTGCCAGCAGCTTATCACGGGGGGGGCCCCAAGAGACCCAGTACTTC
CASSLSRGGPQETQYF
>TRBJ2-3|.|.|TRBV2
TGTGCCAGCGACCGGGACACCATTGATACGCAGTATTTT
CASDRDTIDTQYF
>TRBJ2-1|.|.|TRBV6-4
TGTGCCAGCAGTGACTACTCGACAGGGAGTTTCGGGGGGGCACGCTCCTACAATGAGCAGTTCTTC
CASSDYSTGSFGGARSYNEQFF
>TRBJ2-7|once|.|TRBV6-5
TGTGCCAGCAGTTACTCGAGCGACCGCTACGAGCAGTACTTC
CASSYSSDRYEQYF
>TRBJ1-1|once|.|TRBV2
TGTGCCAGCAGGAGGGGGGTGATCGCTGAAGCTTTCTTT
CASRRGVIAEAFF
>TRBJ2-2|.|.|TRBV7-3
TGTGCCAGCAGCTTAACAGCTCAGGGATCCGGGGAGCTGTTTTTT
CASSLTAQGSGELFF
>TRBJ1-3|.|.|TRBV4-1
TGCGCCAGCAGCCAAGGAACAGGGACTGGAAACACCATATATTTT
CASSQGTGTGNTIYF
>TRBJ1-2|.|TRBD1|TRBV7-8
TGTGCCAGCAGCTTAGAGACAGGGATCTATGGCTACACCTTC
CASSLETGIYGYTF
>TRBJ2-3|.|.|TRBV14
TGTGCCAGCAGCCCGGGTCGGGCCGCGCAGGCGCAGTATTTT
CASSPGRAAQAQYF
>TRBJ1-5|few|.|TRBV12-2
TGTGCAAGTCGCCCTGGACGGCCCCGGGATCAGCCCCAGCATTTT
CASRPGRPRDQPQHF
>TRBJ2-2|.|TRBD1|TRBV9
TGTGCCAGCAGCGCCACAGGGGGCGCGGGCACCGGGGAGCTGTTTTTT
CASSATGGAGTGELFF
>TRBJ2-6|.|TRBD1|TRBV4-1
TGCGCCAGCAGCCACCGACAGGGGGCGAGCTCTGGGGCCAACGTCCTGACTTTC
CASSHRQGASSGANVLTF
>TRBJ2-1|once|TRBD2|TRBV9
TGTGCCAGCAGCGTAGATCTAGCGGGGGGGTCTTTGGATGAGCAGTTCTTC
CASSVDLAGGSLDEQFF
>TRBJ2-1|once|.|TRBV5-1
TGCGCCAGCAGCTTGGCTGGGTACGATGAGCAGTTCTTC
CASSLAGYDEQFF
>TRBJ1-2|.|.|TRBV6-5
TGTGCCAGCAGTCGAAAAGGGACGGCACGTGGCTACACCTTC
CASSRKGTARGYTF
>TRBJ2-1|.|.|TRBV7-8
TGTGCCAGCAGCCGCCGGGACGGACTCTACAATGAGCAGTTCTTC
CASSRRDGLYNEQFF
>TRBJ2-3|.|.|TRBV27
TGTGCCAGCAGTCACGGTACTAGCACAGATACGCAGTATTTT
CASSHGTSTDTQYF
>TRBJ2-3|.|.|TRBV11-3
TGTGCCAGCAGCTTAGATGGGTCAGTAACAGATACGCAGTATTTT
CASSLDGSVTDTQYF
>TRBJ2-7|.|.|TRBV5-6
TGTGCCAGCAGCGGATCCGGGACTGACTACGAGCAGTACTTC
CASSGSGTDYEQYF
>TRBJ1-5|.|.|TRBV7-2
TGTGCCAGCAGCTTCCGGAGTTCGGGCAATCAGCCCCAGCATTTT
CASSFRSSGNQPQHF
>TRBJ2-3|.|TRBD2|TRBV9
TGTGCCAGCAGCGTAGGAGCGGGGCGGGAAGATACGCAGTATTTT
CASSVGAGREDTQYF
>TRBJ2-2|.|.|TRBV7-7
TGTGCTAGCAGCTTAGATCCTACTGCCGGGGAGCTGTTTTTT
CASSLDPTAGELFF
>TRBJ1-5|few|TRBD1|TRBV28
TGTGCCAGCAGCAGGGCCTCAAGGGGGCTGCCCCAGCATTTT
CASSRASRGLPQHF
>TRBJ1-1|.|.|TRBV2
TGTGCCAGCAGGGTGATGGGGGGGGCGACTGAAGCTTTCTTT
CASRVMGGATEAFF
>TRBJ2-2|.|.|TRBV11-2
TGTGCCAGCAGCTTAAATCGCCTTTCGAACACCGGGGAGCTGTTTTTT
CASSLNRLSNTGELFF
>TRBJ2-1|.|.|TRBV6-5
TGTGCCAGCACCAAAACAGGCAATGGGGACAATGAGCAGTTCTTC
CASTKTGNGDNEQFF
>TRBJ2-3|.|.|TRBV18
TGTGCCAGCTCACAACGGAGGGGTAGCACAGATACGCAGTATTTT
CASSQRRGSTDTQYF
>TRBJ2-2|.|.|TRBV18
TGTGCCAGCTCACCTCTCATCACGAACACCGGGGAGCTGTTTTTT
CASSPLITNTGELFF
>TRBJ1-6|.|.|TRBV14
TGTGCCAGCAGCCAAAGGGGTAATTCACCCCTCCACTTT
CASSQRGNSPLHF
>TRBJ2-2|.|.|TRBV5-1
TGCGCCAGCAGCGCGGGACAGACGAACACCGGGGAGCTGTTTTTT
CASSAGQTNTGELFF